These T cell receptor beta chains were read from a single sample in a study of blood T cell repertoires in COVID-19. Profiling relied on immunoSEQ multiplex PCR, and the TCRdb table lists in-frame clones only, not all of them. The data contain some 360,000 clones, around 87% of them singletons. Sequenced sample: peripheral blood. The receptors come from a woman aged 55-69 years with COVID-19, enrolled during active disease. CDR3s include the opening cysteine and the closing phenylalanine or tryptophan. A D gene is named only where the DNA matches it firmly. Clone size is stated in some rows and not others, as once, few, many or a class when expanded.

TRBJ2-3,NA,NA,TRBV11-2,CASSLVGQVVGGTQYF,TGTGCCAGCAGCTTAGTGGGTCAGGTCGTCGGAGGTACGCAGTATTTT
TRBJ1-6,NA,NA,TRBV5-1,CASTSYTGTQSPLHF,TGCGCCAGCACCTCCTACACAGGGACCCAGTCACCCCTCCACTTT
TRBJ1-2,NA,TRBD1,TRBV5-1,CASSSGTGVYGYTF,TGCGCCAGCAGCTCCGGGACAGGGGTCTATGGCTACACCTTC
TRBJ2-5,once,TRBD2,TRBV9,CASSGQAGGVQETQYF,TGTGCCAGCAGCGGCCAGGCGGGGGGCGTCCAAGAGACCCAGTACTTC
TRBJ1-3,NA,NA,TRBV18,CASSPPAGFSGNTIYF,TGTGCCAGCTCACCACCGGCAGGTTTCTCTGGAAACACCATATATTTT
TRBJ1-1,NA,NA,TRBV15,CATSRQVGTEAFF,TGTGCCACCAGCCGCCAAGTCGGCACTGAAGCTTTCTTT
TRBJ1-4,NA,NA,TRBV2,CASSRGKSEKLFF,TGTGCCAGCAGTCGGGGGAAAAGTGAAAAACTGTTTTTT
TRBJ2-7,NA,NA,TRBV2,CASSLQGYEQYF,TGTGCCAGCAGTTTACAGGGTTACGAGCAGTACTTC
TRBJ2-3,NA,TRBD2,TRBV7-3,CASSFAAGGTDTQYF,TGTGCCAGCAGCTTCGCAGCGGGGGGCACAGATACGCAGTATTTT
TRBJ1-3,NA,NA,TRBV5-1,CASSLAPGSGNTIYF,TGCGCCAGCAGCTTGGCCCCGGGCTCTGGAAACACCATATATTTT
TRBJ1-6,NA,NA,TRBV19,CASSIDGQIYNSPLHF,TGTGCCAGTAGTATAGATGGGCAGATCTATAATTCACCCCTCCACTTT
TRBJ2-4,NA,NA,TRBV7-8,CASSLGATNIQYF,TGTGCCAGCAGCTTAGGCGCAACGAACATTCAGTACTTC
TRBJ2-5,NA,NA,TRBV5-1,CASSPGGSQETQYF,TGCGCCAGCAGCCCCGGAGGGAGCCAAGAGACCCAGTACTTC
TRBJ1-2,once,NA,TRBV14,CASSQPGVRVYGYTF,TGTGCCAGCAGCCAACCAGGGGTTAGAGTCTATGGCTACACCTTC
TRBJ2-3,NA,NA,TRBV11-3,CASSAGSTDTQYF,TGTGCCAGCAGTGCGGGGAGCACAGATACGCAGTATTTT
TRBJ2-1,once,NA,TRBV5-1,CASSRGGDSYNEQFF,TGCGCCAGCAGCCGGGGCGGGGATTCCTACAATGAGCAGTTCTTC
TRBJ1-4,NA,TRBD1,TRBV29-1,CSVGGQDEKLFF,TGCAGCGTAGGGGGACAGGATGAAAAACTGTTTTTT
TRBJ2-1,NA,TRBD2,TRBV14,CASSPLAGSYNEQFF,TGTGCCAGCAGCCCACTAGCGGGCTCCTACAATGAGCAGTTCTTC
TRBJ1-5,NA,NA,TRBV27,CASSYDSHITPQHF,TGTGCCAGCAGTTATGACAGCCACATCACGCCCCAGCATTTT
TRBJ2-5,NA,NA,TRBV27,CASGRRKQETQYF,TGTGCCAGCGGCCGGAGGAAACAAGAGACCCAGTACTTC
TRBJ1-3,once,NA,TRBV9,CASSFTAANSGNTIYF,TGTGCCAGCAGCTTCACAGCGGCGAACTCTGGAAACACCATATATTTT
TRBJ2-7,NA,TRBD1,TRBV29-1,CSVAKGGPYEQYF,TGCAGCGTTGCGAAAGGGGGCCCCTACGAGCAGTACTTC
TRBJ1-4,NA,NA,TRBV5-8,CASSRTGYGEKLFF,TGTGCCAGCAGCCGCACAGGGTACGGGGAAAAACTGTTTTTT
TRBJ1-3,NA,TRBD1,TRBV7-9,CASSLYGDSSGNTIYF,TGTGCCAGCAGCTTATATGGGGACAGCTCTGGAAACACCATATATTTT
TRBJ2-7,once,NA,TRBV19,CASSIGGNSGHEQYF,TGTGCCAGTAGTATAGGAGGGAATAGCGGCCACGAGCAGTACTTC
TRBJ1-2,NA,NA,TRBV25-1,CASSGGGRAGYTF,TGTGCCAGCAGTGGAGGTGGCAGGGCTGGCTACACCTTC
TRBJ2-2,NA,NA,TRBV7-2,CASSLVGGPALELFF,TGTGCCAGCAGCTTAGTCGGGGGGCCCGCCTTAGAGCTGTTTTTT
TRBJ1-1,NA,TRBD1,TRBV6-6,CASRTGTGYPEAFF,TGTGCCAGCAGGACCGGGACAGGGTACCCTGAAGCTTTCTTT
TRBJ1-2,NA,TRBD1,TRBV2,CASSAGGRDYGYTF,TGTGCCAGCAGTGCAGGGGGCCGTGACTATGGCTACACCTTC
TRBJ1-1,NA,NA,TRBV3-1/TRBV3-2,CASSQFRGVAFF,TGTGCCAGCAGCCAATTTCGGGGAGTAGCTTTCTTT
TRBJ2-7,NA,NA,TRBV6-6,CASTGGGTVNYEQYF,TGTGCCAGCACCGGGGGGGGGACAGTTAACTACGAGCAGTACTTC
TRBJ2-1,few,TRBD2,TRBV11-2,CASSLSGGAYNEQFF,TGTGCCAGCAGTCTCAGCGGGGGGGCTTATAATGAGCAGTTCTTC
TRBJ2-3,NA,NA,TRBV4-2,CASSQDLEGTDTQYF,TGTGCCAGCAGCCAAGATCTAGAAGGCACAGATACGCAGTATTTT
TRBJ2-3,NA,TRBD1,TRBV28,CASSPSGRGRSTDTQYF,TGTGCCAGCAGTCCAAGCGGCAGGGGGCGAAGCACAGATACGCAGTATTTT